Following are 11 T cell receptor beta chains from one sample sequenced in a study of shared clonotypes between healthy human individuals. It was CD45RO-negative cells, positively selected for CCR7, that made up naive CD8 cells, with terminally differentiated effector memory CD45RA+ cells excluded. Profiled with immunoSEQ multiplex PCR; TCRdb holds only in-frame clones, not every one. This table has about 2 million clones, just under 95% appearing once. Source material: naive CD8+ T cells sorted from blood. These receptor sequences come from a young man in good health.

The chain has TRBV5-8 and TRBJ1-5; D perhaps matches TRBD1 (5 bases). Looked up from germline, CDR1 is SGHTS and CDR2 is YDEGEE. V lost 1 base and J lost 1, with 9 bases in between. This CDR3 contains 15 residues. The CDR3 is CASSLQGGSNQPQHF. CDR3 in DNA: TGTGCCAGCAGCTTGCAGGGTGGGAGCAATCAGCCCCAGCATTTT.

V usage is TRBV6-5 and J usage is TRBJ1-2, with D hard to call. V shed 5 bases and J shed 8 bases, with 15 bases lying between them. CDR1 and CDR2 (germline): MNHEY, SVGAGI. The CDR3 spans 13 residues. In nucleotides, the CDR3 is TGTGCCAGCAGTCCTTTGCCCCTCGGGGGCTACACCTTC. This sequence encodes CASSPLPLGGYTF.

The count of this clone is one. The V gene is TRBV28, the J gene TRBJ1-1; 8 nucleotides match TRBD1. V was clipped by 4 bases and J by 2 bases; unmatched bases: 12. CDR3 length: 17 residues. The germline gives CDR1 MDHEN, CDR2 SYDVKM. For the CDR3, the DNA is TGTGCCAGCAGTTCGATCGTGTGGACAGGGATAAACACTGAAGCTTTCTTT. Amino acids: CASSSIVWTGINTEAFF.

The V and J genes are TRBV30 and TRBJ1-5; D not resolved. V lost 0 bases and J 0 bases, leaving 9 bases between the germline ends. The CDR3 length is 15 residues. The germline gives CDR1 GTSNPN, CDR2 SVGIG (reference sequence). CDR3 nucleotides: TGTGCCTGGAGTGTCGGTCACCTTAGCAATCAGCCCCAGCATTTT. As protein: CAWSVGHLSNQPQHF. Drawing the rest from reference TRBV30 and TRBJ1-5, the complete variable domain is SQTIHQWPATLVQPVGSPLSLECTVEGTSNPNLYWYRQAAGRGLQLLFYSVGIGQISSEVPQNLSASRPQDRQFILSSKKLLLSDSGFYLCAWSVGHLSNQPQHFGDGTRLSIL.

V gene TRBV30 combines with J gene TRBJ1-2; TRBD1 is a possible D gene (6 bases). The CDR3 spans 15 residues. Germline V gives CDR1 GTSNPN, CDR2 SVGIG (reference sequence). V lost 4 bases, J lost 8 bases, and 23 bases lay in between. CDR3 nucleotide sequence: TGTGCCTGGACAGGGGCGAGGGAAGCCGATAGCGGCTACACCTTC. Its translation is CAWTGAREADSGYTF.

This rearrangement joins TRBV9 to TRBJ1-1; D is undetermined. CDR1 is SGDLS and CDR2 is YYNGEE in the germline V gene. The V end was cut by 4 bases, the J end by 8 bases, with 12 bases between. The CDR3 sequence is 12 residues long. The CDR3 DNA sequence: TGTGCCAGCAGCCCGCAAAATACGGAAGCTTTCTTT. Protein product: CASSPQNTEAFF.

A note on this clone: The sample holds other DNA sequences that translate to the same CDR3. The rearrangement joins TRBV11-2 to TRBJ2-7, with D perhaps matching TRBD1 (6 bases). The CDR3 runs to 13 residues. Germline loops: CDR1 SGHAT, CDR2 FQNNGV. Deletions cut 5 bases from V and 2 bases from J, with 10 bases between. In DNA form, the CDR3 reads TGTGCCAGCAGCCCAGGACAGACCTACGAGCAGTACTTC. Its translation: CASSPGQTYEQYF.

J is TRBJ1-2 and V is TRBV6-5; D may be TRBD1 (5 bases). The V and J ends lost 7 bases and 3 bases respectively, with 12 bases between them. The CDR3 is 13 residues long. Germline V CDR1 and CDR2: MNHEY, SVGAGI. CDR3: CASTRRGDYGYTF. The CDR3 coding sequence is TGTGCCAGCACTCGACGGGGCGACTATGGCTACACCTTC.

The chain employs TRBV5-5 and TRBJ2-7; D remains ambiguous. Deletions cut 2 bases from V and 6 bases from J, with 6 bases between. Germline V gene lookup returns CDR1 SGHKS and CDR2 YYEKEE (reference sequence). The CDR3 totals 11 residues. This CDR3 is CASSLSVEQYF. The DNA for the CDR3 is TGTGCCAGCAGCTTATCTGTCGAGCAGTACTTC.

The V and J genes are TRBV27 and TRBJ1-6; D is perhaps TRBD1 (5 bases). Per the germline V gene, CDR1 is MNHEY and CDR2 is SMNVEV (reference sequence). The V end was cut by 2 bases, the J end by 9 bases, with 14 bases between. The CDR3 sequence is 15 residues long. CDR3 sequence: CASSLGGGSFSPLHF. CDR3 bases: TGTGCCAGCAGTTTAGGCGGGGGTAGTTTTTCACCCCTCCACTTT.

The chain employs TRBV4-3 and TRBJ1-1; 8 bases match TRBD1. CDR1 and CDR2 from the germline V gene are LGHNA and YSLEER. CDR3 length equals 16 residues. V was pared by 4 bases and J by 2 bases, with 9 bases of the junction left unmatched. The CDR3 region has the DNA TGCGCCAGCAGCCTATCCTGGGGACAGGCTAACACTGAAGCTTTCTTT. Its translation is CASSLSWGQANTEAFF.